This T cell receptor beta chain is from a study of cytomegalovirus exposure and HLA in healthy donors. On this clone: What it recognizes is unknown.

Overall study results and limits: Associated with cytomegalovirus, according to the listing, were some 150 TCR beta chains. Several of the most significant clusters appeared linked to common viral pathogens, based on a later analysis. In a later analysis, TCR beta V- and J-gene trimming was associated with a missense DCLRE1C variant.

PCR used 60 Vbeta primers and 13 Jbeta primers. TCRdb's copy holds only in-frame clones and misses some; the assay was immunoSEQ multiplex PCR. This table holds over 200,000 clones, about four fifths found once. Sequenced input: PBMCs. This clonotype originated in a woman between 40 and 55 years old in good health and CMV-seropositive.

The CDR3 region has the DNA TGCGCCAGCAGCCAAGATCTTAGAAGCCCGGGCCAGGCTATCTCCGCGGGCTACGAGCAGTACTTC. Its translation is CASSQDLRSPGQAISAGYEQYF. The rearrangement links TRBV4-1 to TRBJ2-7, with D perhaps TRBD2 (5 bases). From germline, CDR1 is MGHRA and CDR2 YSYEKL. The CDR3 consists of 22 residues. Between the trimmed V and J ends, which lost 0 bases and 3 bases, there was a span of 33 bases.